The rows below give T cell receptor beta chains drawn from one sample of a study of shared T cell receptors in the human thymus. Here immunoSEQ multiplex PCR was the method, and the copy in TCRdb shows in-frame clones only, minus some. The top ten hold roughly 0.0097% of the sample, which has about 660,000 clones, roughly 90% seen once. These data also formed part of another study, on human thymus T cells.

Specimen: thymocytes. Receptor source: a boy less than two years old with a congenital heart defect. Both conserved end residues are part of each CDR3. The D gene is left open where the match is weak. Only part of the rows carry a size: once, few, many, or a class if the clone is expanded.

D gene	clone size	J gene	V gene	CDR3 DNA	CDR3 protein
TRBD2	NA	TRBJ2-7	TRBV15	TGTGCCACCAGCGGAGCCAGGGGTCGGGAGGGCTCCTACGAGCAGTACTTC	CATSGARGREGSYEQYF
TRBD2	NA	TRBJ2-7	TRBV7-8	TGTGCCAGCAGCCCACCGGGACTAGCGGTCTACGAGCAGTACTTC	CASSPPGLAVYEQYF
TRBD1	NA	TRBJ2-1	TRBV28	TGTGCCAGCAGTTTAAGGGACAGGGTACCCAATGAGCAGTTCTTC	CASSLRDRVPNEQFF
TRBD1	NA	TRBJ1-5	TRBV6-6	TGTGCCAGCAGTTACTCGGGGACAGATAGCAATCAGCCCCAGCATTTT	CASSYSGTDSNQPQHF
NA	NA	TRBJ2-5	TRBV6-5	TGTGCCAGCAGCCCTACCCCAGAGACCCAGTACTTC	CASSPTPETQYF
NA	NA	TRBJ2-3	TRBV19	TGTGCCAGTAGTATCAACAACCTGGATACGCAGTATTTT	CASSINNLDTQYF
TRBD2	NA	TRBJ2-1	TRBV15	TGTGCCACCAGCAGAGATTGGGCTAGCGGAAACTACAATGAGCAGTTCTTC	CATSRDWASGNYNEQFF
NA	NA	TRBJ2-1	TRBV29-1	TGCAGCGTTGAGGGAGTGAGGGCGAATGAGCAGTTCTTC	CSVEGVRANEQFF
TRBD2	NA	TRBJ2-7	TRBV6-1	TGTGCCAGCAGTGAGCCCCTGACGGTCGCGGGGGGTCACCAAACCGAGCAGTACTTC	CASSEPLTVAGGHQTEQYF
TRBD2	NA	TRBJ2-1	TRBV9	TGTGCCAGCAGCGTAACGACTAGCGGAGCGGGGTTCTTC	CASSVTTSGAGFF
TRBD2	few	TRBJ2-1	TRBV27	TGTGCCAGCAGCCCCCTGACCGGGACTAGCGGGGAGAATGAGCAGTTCTTC	CASSPLTGTSGENEQFF
NA	NA	TRBJ1-2	TRBV2	TGTGCCAGCAGCAGGGTCAGCGGCTACACCTTC	CASSRVSGYTF
TRBD2	NA	TRBJ2-5	TRBV19	TGTGCCAGTAGTATAGCGGCTAGCGGGAGGGCCGGAGAGACCCAGTACTTC	CASSIAASGRAGETQYF
TRBD1	NA	TRBJ1-5	TRBV15	TGTGCCACCAGCAGAGTGGGGGAGGGGGTACAGGGGGAAGCTCTTAGCAATCAGCCCCAGCATTTT	CATSRVGEGVQGEALSNQPQHF
TRBD1	once	TRBJ2-2	TRBV18	TGTGCCAGCTCACCAAATTGCGGAGATCGGACAGGGGTCACCGGGGAGCTGTTTTTT	CASSPNCGDRTGVTGELFF
NA	NA	TRBJ2-5	TRBV4-3	TGCGCCAGCAGCGGGGTGGGTGGGGCTGACCCAAGGGCCCAGTACTTC	CASSGVGGADPRAQYF
TRBD1	NA	TRBJ1-4	TRBV7-8	TGTGCCAGCAGCTCCCAGGGGGCAACTAATGAAAAACTGTTTTTT	CASSSQGATNEKLFF
NA	NA	TRBJ2-7	TRBV30	TGTGCCTGCCGGCGGGGAGAAGTTTACGAGCAGTACTTC	CACRRGEVYEQYF
TRBD1	NA	TRBJ2-7	TRBV6-1	TGTGCCAGCAGTGAAGGCCACCAGGGGGCTTTCTACGAGCAGTACTTC	CASSEGHQGAFYEQYF
TRBD2	NA	TRBJ2-7	TRBV5-4	TGTGCCAGCAGCTTTCTAAATCTAGCGGGAGGAGGGGCCTCCTACGAGCAGTACTTC	CASSFLNLAGGGASYEQYF
NA	NA	TRBJ1-2	TRBV18	TGTGCCAGCTCGCCTGCTAAGGGGTCCTATGGCTACACCTTC	CASSPAKGSYGYTF
TRBD2	NA	TRBJ2-1	TRBV7-6	TGTGCCAGCAGCCCCCGGATTCCAGCGGGAGGGCCTGGGGGCAATGAGCAGTTCTTC	CASSPRIPAGGPGGNEQFF
NA	NA	TRBJ2-5	TRBV7-4	TGTGCCAGCAGACAATACTCTAGCGACCTACAAGAGACCCAGTACTTC	CASRQYSSDLQETQYF
TRBD1	NA	TRBJ1-2	TRBV30	TGTGCCTGGAGTGTCAACGGCGGGACAGGGGGAGATGGCTACACCTTC	CAWSVNGGTGGDGYTF
NA	NA	TRBJ2-7	TRBV28	TGTGCCAGCAGTTGCCCGGGCGGGAAGTCCTACGAGCAGTACTTC	CASSCPGGKSYEQYF
TRBD1	NA	TRBJ2-1	TRBV4-3	TGCGCCAGCAGCCACCTGCGAGGGACAGCCTACAATGAGCAGTTCTTC	CASSHLRGTAYNEQFF
NA	NA	TRBJ2-1	TRBV7-2	TGTGCCAGCAGCTTCCACTATCCGAGCGGTGATGAGCAGTTCTTC	CASSFHYPSGDEQFF
TRBD2	NA	TRBJ2-3	TRBV9	TGTGCCAGCAGCGTAGCTAGTGCGTGGACTAGCGATACAGATACGCAGTATTTT	CASSVASAWTSDTDTQYF
NA	NA	TRBJ2-3	TRBV29-1	TGCAGCGTTGAAGATCGGGGTAGTAGCCCGAGCACAGATACGCAGTATTTT	CSVEDRGSSPSTDTQYF
TRBD2	once	TRBJ2-7	TRBV5-8	TGTGCGAGCAGATTAGCGGGAGTGCAGTACTTC	CASRLAGVQYF
TRBD2	NA	TRBJ2-2	TRBV9	TGTGCCAGCAGCCCTGGGACTAGCGGGAGGTTCGGGGAGCTGTTTTTT	CASSPGTSGRFGELFF
NA	NA	TRBJ2-2	TRBV30	TGTGCCTGGAGTGTACCTGGTAGCCACGGAACGAACACCGGGGAGCTGTTTTTT	CAWSVPGSHGTNTGELFF
TRBD2	NA	TRBJ2-7	TRBV2	TGTGCCAGCAGCCTGGGGGGGACCTCGATATTCTTCTCCTACGAGCAGTACTTC	CASSLGGTSIFFSYEQYF
TRBD1	NA	TRBJ2-7	TRBV27	TGTGCCAGCACAGGGGGCGCGTGGTACGAGCAGTACTTC	CASTGGAWYEQYF
TRBD2	NA	TRBJ2-3	TRBV9	TGTGCCAGCAGCAAAGCGGGAGGGCCCCCAGATACGCAGTATTTT	CASSKAGGPPDTQYF
TRBD1	NA	TRBJ1-5	TRBV5-6	TGTGCCAGCAGCTATTTACAGGGGGCGGAGGGGGATCGTACTCAGCCCCAGCATTTT	CASSYLQGAEGDRTQPQHF
TRBD1	NA	TRBJ1-1	TRBV27	TGTGCCAGCAGGAACAGGGGGCCGGACACTGAAGCTTTCTTT	CASRNRGPDTEAFF
NA	NA	TRBJ2-1	TRBV2	TGTGCCAGCAGGGGCTGGGGACAGTACTTCCGGGGGGAGCAGTTCTTC	CASRGWGQYFRGEQFF
TRBD1	NA	TRBJ1-3	TRBV30	TGTGCCTGGACTCATTACCCCCGACAGGGACAGGGAAACACCATATATTTT	CAWTHYPRQGQGNTIYF
TRBD1	NA	TRBJ2-7	TRBV5-4	TGTGCCAGCAGCTTGCCCCGATCCGGACAGGGGGCGCGGGAGCAGTACTTC	CASSLPRSGQGAREQYF
NA	NA	TRBJ1-5	TRBV6-5	TGTGCCAGCAAAGGGGTGGGTCACAATCAGCCCCAGCATTTT	CASKGVGHNQPQHF
NA	NA	TRBJ2-2	TRBV6-1	TGTGCCAGCAGTGAGGAGGCCGTGAACACCGGGGAGCTGTTTTTT	CASSEEAVNTGELFF
TRBD1	NA	TRBJ2-7	TRBV29-1	TGCAGCGTGGGACAGGGGCGCCTGGTCGAGGAGCAGTACTTC	CSVGQGRLVEEQYF
TRBD2	once	TRBJ2-1	TRBV5-4	TGTGCCAGCAGCCCTCAGGGACTAGCGGGAGAAAACGCTTACAATGAGCAGTTCTTC	CASSPQGLAGENAYNEQFF
TRBD2	NA	TRBJ2-3	TRBV7-9	TGTGCCAGCAGGTGGGGGGGATCCACAGATACGCAGTATTTT	CASRWGGSTDTQYF
NA	NA	TRBJ2-4	TRBV15	TGTGCCACCAGGACGGGAACGACCAAAAACATTCAGTACTTC	CATRTGTTKNIQYF
TRBD2	NA	TRBJ2-3	TRBV5-4	TGTGCCAGCAGCTTGGTCCCGGGAGGAGATACGCAGTATTTT	CASSLVPGGDTQYF
TRBD2	NA	TRBJ2-7	TRBV29-1	TGCAGCGCATCCACTAGCGGGAGTAGGTACGAGCAGTACTTC	CSASTSGSRYEQYF